Listed below are T cell receptor beta chains from one sample, sequenced in a study of cytomegalovirus exposure and HLA in healthy donors. Assay used: immunoSEQ multiplex PCR; TCRdb lists only in-frame clones, some missing. The table has under 200,000 clones, around 74% seen once. Sample: PBMCs. All receptors come from a woman in her twenties or thirties in good health and CMV-seronegative. The CDR3 runs from the conserved cysteine through the conserved F or W. D genes are given only for firm matches. Clone size is not always given. Where it is, it says once, few, many or a class for expanded clones.

v_gene	j_gene	d_gene	abundance	CDR3aa	CDR3nt
TRBV5-1	TRBJ2-3	-	-	CASSLAPGQSPDTQYF	TGCGCCAGCAGCTTGGCTCCTGGACAGAGCCCAGATACGCAGTATTTT
TRBV15	TRBJ2-7	TRBD2	few	CATSRDLLAASYEQYF	TGTGCCACCAGCAGAGATCTGCTAGCGGCCTCCTACGAGCAGTACTTC
TRBV5-4	TRBJ1-6	TRBD1	few	CASSQGALGFVAGSPLHF	TGTGCCAGCAGCCAGGGGGCGCTTGGCTTCGTGGCGGGATCACCCCTCCACTTT
TRBV6-6	TRBJ1-1	TRBD1	once	CASSYARDSQEAFF	TGTGCCAGCAGTTACGCCCGGGACAGCCAAGAAGCTTTCTTT
TRBV7-2	TRBJ2-7	TRBD1	-	CASSPQGGGGYEQYF	TGTGCCAGCAGCCCACAGGGGGGAGGCGGCTACGAGCAGTACTTC
TRBV27	TRBJ2-7	-	-	CASSPSGSYSYEQYF	TGTGCCAGCAGCCCCTCCGGGTCCTATTCCTACGAGCAGTACTTC
TRBV2	TRBJ2-2	-	-	CASTTEGGDTGELFF	TGTGCCAGCACCACAGAGGGGGGGGACACCGGGGAGCTGTTTTTT
TRBV5-1	TRBJ2-1	-	few	CASSSEDEQFF	TGCGCCAGCAGCTCTGAGGATGAGCAGTTCTTC
TRBV30	TRBJ1-1	-	once	CAWSEAGAKTEAFF	TGTGCCTGGAGTGAGGCAGGGGCAAAAACTGAAGCTTTCTTT
TRBV7-9	TRBJ2-1	TRBD2	-	CASSPLAGSSYNEQFF	TGTGCCAGCAGCCCCCTAGCGGGGAGCTCCTACAATGAGCAGTTCTTC
TRBV6-1	TRBJ1-1	-	-	CASSLFGGTEAFF	TGTGCCAGCAGCCTCTTCGGGGGCACTGAAGCTTTCTTT
TRBV4-1	TRBJ2-1	TRBD2	-	CASSRETSGASYNEQFF	TGCGCCAGCAGCCGGGAGACTAGCGGGGCCTCCTACAATGAGCAGTTCTTC